Presented here are 8 T cell receptor beta chains from one specimen sequenced in a study of beta chain features in type 1 diabetes. General observations from the study: Type 1 diabetes patients had moderately but significantly shorter TCRB CDR3s in all four CD4+ subsets.

The antigens for these receptors are not known. Every isolated RNA sample was fully reverse transcribed, so sequencing captured expressed TCRB transcripts. Method: immunoSEQ multiplex PCR; TCRdb's copy keeps in-frame clones and lacks some. The sample has approximately 140,000 clones; 7.5% to 9.5% are singletons. Sequenced sample: central memory CD4+ T cells from blood. All receptors derive from a man aged 30 to 39 with type 1 diabetes.

This clone was observed a handful of times. A much larger clonotype is one base distant, so this may be a read error. The chain uses TRBV7-9 and TRBJ2-1; perhaps TRBD2 as D (6 bases). V lost 1 base, J lost 8 bases, and 9 bases lay in between. Germline CDR1 is SEHNR and CDR2 is FQNEAQ (reference sequence). The CDR3 extends over 13 amino acids. The CDR3 here is CASSLGSGDEQFF. CDR3 bases: TGTGCCAGCAGCTTAGGATCGGGGGATGAGCAGTTCTTC.

The chain is built from TRBV5-5 and TRBJ1-1, with a weak D call TRBD1 (6 bases). The ends were cut back, 0 bases at V and 1 base at J, with 13 bases in the middle. The CDR3 runs to 16 residues. The germline CDR1 and CDR2 sequences are SGHKS and YYEKEE (reference sequence). The CDR3: CASSLGIGQTNTEAFF. CDR3 bases: TGTGCCAGCAGCTTGGGTATCGGACAGACGAACACTGAAGCTTTCTTT.

This clone was seen a few times. The J gene is TRBJ2-3, the V gene TRBV7-8; TRBD2 agrees at 11 bases. CDR1 and CDR2 from the germline V gene are SGHVS and FQNEAQ. The CDR3 covers 16 residues. V lost 4 bases, J lost 4 bases, and 7 bases stayed unmatched. As DNA, the CDR3 is TGTGCCAGCAGCTCCAGACTAGCGGGGTCCGCAGATACGCAGTATTTT. Its protein is CASSSRLAGSADTQYF.

The table lists this clone with a few counts. The J gene is TRBJ1-4, the V gene TRBV11-2, with a possible D match to TRBD1 (5 bases). CDR1 is SGHAT and CDR2 is FQNNGV in the germline V gene. The CDR3 contains 15 residues. V lost 8 bases and J lost 3, with 16 bases in between. CDR3 in DNA: TGTGCCAGCCAGCTCGCGGGACTCCCTAATGAAAAACTGTTTTTT. Protein: CASQLAGLPNEKLFF.

The chain joins TRBV19 to TRBJ1-6; D not resolved. V was shortened by 5 bases and J by 10 bases, with 18 bases between the two germline ends. The CDR3 is 15 residues long. CDR1 and CDR2 from the germline V gene are LNHDA and SQIVND (reference sequence). CDR3 loop: CASSSWSGVGSPLHF. The CDR3, as DNA: TGTGCCAGTAGTTCTTGGTCCGGGGTGGGATCACCCCTCCACTTT.

The rearrangement uses TRBV7-2 and TRBJ1-6, with a tentative D call TRBD1 (5 bases). Germline V gene data show CDR1 as SGHTA and CDR2 as FQGNSA. The germline V and J ends were trimmed by 3 bases and 8 bases, with 11 bases remaining between them. This CDR3 region has 14 residues. This CDR3 is CASSFGLRDSPLHF. CDR3 DNA: TGTGCCAGCAGCTTTGGGCTCAGGGATTCACCCCTCCACTTT.

In its sample, this clone was seen a few times. The chain couples TRBV11-3 to TRBJ2-2; a weak D match, TRBD2 (6 bases). The CDR3 extends over 16 amino acids. V was pared by 3 bases and J by 5 bases, with 16 bases between. CDR1 SGHNT and CDR2 YENEEA come from the germline V gene. This CDR3 is CASSLAPTSRTGELFF. The CDR3 coding sequence is TGTGCCAGCAGCTTGGCCCCGACTAGTCGGACCGGGGAGCTGTTTTTT.

The chain employs TRBV19 and TRBJ1-2; TRBD1 aligns across 7 bases. The CDR3 consists of 15 residues. With V trimmed by 1 base and J by 3 bases, 5 bases remained unmatched. Germline lookup yields CDR1 LNHDA and CDR2 SQIVND (reference sequence). CDR3 DNA: TGTGCCAGTAGTATAGCTGAGGGGGCGGACTATGGCTACACCTTC. Residues: CASSIAEGADYGYTF.